This is a list of T cell receptor beta chains from one sample in a study of CD8+CD57+ T cells in acquired aplastic anemia. Each CDR3 protein gets one entry after TCRdb re-called the reads with MiXCR. In the table there are about 170,000 distinct CDR3 sequences, about three fifths of which are singletons. What was sequenced was sorted CD4+, CD8+, or CD8+CD57+ T cells (not recorded which) from PBMCs. These receptors all stem from a human donor in good health. The CDR3 runs from the conserved cysteine through the conserved F or W. The D gene is left open where the match is weak. Expanded clones get a size class; other rows say once, few or many, or leave the size out.

many | TRBJ2-6 | TRBV9 | TRBD2 | CASSGRTSGASGANVLTF | TGTGCCAGCAGCGGGAGGACTAGCGGGGCCTCTGGGGCCAACGTCCTGACTTTC
NA | TRBJ2-1 | TRBV15 | TRBD2 | CATSSDPGLAGADEQFF | TGTGCCACCAGCAGCGATCCCGGACTAGCGGGAGCAGATGAGCAGTTCTTC
many | TRBJ2-7 | TRBV14 | NA | CASSQYRNEQYF | TGTGCCAGCAGCCAATACCGCAACGAGCAGTACTTC
NA | TRBJ1-5 | TRBV15 | TRBD1 | CATSRDLGQGPQPQHF | TGTGCCACCAGCAGAGATCTGGGACAGGGCCCACAGCCCCAGCATTTT
NA | TRBJ1-1 | TRBV19 | NA | CASRAGGKMPTEAFF | TGTGCCAGTCGGGCTGGGGGGAAGATGCCCACTGAAGCTTTCTTT
NA | TRBJ2-3 | TRBV5-1 | TRBD2 | CASRWYGRETDTQYF | TGCGCCAGCAGATGGTATGGGAGGGAAACAGATACGCAGTATTTT
NA | TRBJ2-1 | TRBV12-5 | TRBD2 | CASALKGLAGGFLYNEQFF | TGTGCTAGTGCCCTCAAGGGACTAGCGGGAGGGTTCTTATACAATGAGCAGTTCTTC
NA | TRBJ1-1 | TRBV9 | NA | CASSVAGYTEAFF | TGTGCCAGCAGCGTAGCCGGCTACACTGAAGCTTTCTTT
NA | TRBJ2-5 | TRBV18 | NA | CASSPAGEDQYF | TGTGCCAGCTCACCAGCAGGGGAGGACCAGTACTTC
many | TRBJ1-5 | TRBV2 | NA | CASKEGPGHDQPQHF | TGTGCCAGCAAGGAGGGACCGGGGCACGATCAGCCCCAGCATTTT
NA | TRBJ2-7 | TRBV2 | TRBD1 | CASSQETGGYEQYF | TGTGCCAGCAGCCAAGAGACAGGGGGCTACGAGCAGTACTTC
NA | TRBJ1-5 | TRBV25-1 | NA | CASSLGKGNQPQHF | TGTGCCAGCAGTCTCGGGAAGGGCAATCAGCCCCAGCATTTT
NA | TRBJ1-1 | TRBV19 | NA | CASSIDGFGRQAQAFF | TGTGCCAGTAGTATAGACGGTTTTGGTCGCCAGGCCCAAGCTTTCTTT
few | TRBJ2-1 | TRBV6-6 | TRBD2 | CASGGLGEGDNEQFF | TGTGCCAGCGGGGGGTTGGGGGAGGGAGACAATGAGCAGTTCTTC
many | TRBJ2-7 | TRBV20-1 | NA | CSASRAGYEQYF | TGCAGTGCTTCAAGGGCCGGCTACGAGCAGTACTTC
NA | TRBJ1-6 | TRBV7-9 | NA | CASSLATVNSPLHF | TGTGCCAGCAGCTTAGCGACGGTTAATTCACCCCTCCACTTT
NA | TRBJ2-5 | TRBV20-1 | NA | CSARDRGGRGAKETQYF | TGCAGTGCTAGAGATAGGGGGGGACGGGGGGCCAAAGAGACCCAGTACTTC
NA | TRBJ1-1 | TRBV10-3 | NA | CAIRPTGSRNTEAFF | TGTGCCATTCGGCCCACAGGGAGTCGGAACACTGAAGCTTTCTTT
NA | TRBJ2-3 | TRBV5-5 | TRBD1 | CASRRQGGTDTQYF | TGTGCCAGCAGACGACAGGGTGGCACAGATACGCAGTATTTT
NA | TRBJ1-2 | TRBV2 | TRBD1 | CASTWDSNYGYTF | TGTGCCAGCACATGGGACAGCAACTATGGCTACACCTTC